The present entry profiles one TCR beta chain with its context. The data originate from a study of CD8+ T cells in alopecia areata. Study overall: Treated patients swallowed 5 to 10 mg of oral tofacitinib twice daily.

Sequencing relied on a cDNA template that was reverse transcribed from extracted RNA. Only in-frame clones appear in the TCRdb table, and some are missing; sequencing was by immunoSEQ multiplex PCR. The repertoire holds 130,000 to 150,000 clones, with more than 45% as singletons. The CDR3 runs to 14 residues. The germline gives CDR1 SEHNR, CDR2 FQNEAQ (reference sequence). V was trimmed by 1 base and J by 5 bases, leaving 11 bases between them. Researchers gathered lesional scalp punch biopsies and peripheral blood from patients with alopecia areata. This chain uses TRBV7-9 with TRBJ2-5; D is tentatively TRBD1 or TRBD2 (5 bases each). The TCR comes from a human donor with alopecia areata. Sequences were obtained from CD4+ T cells sorted from blood. The CDR3 DNA follows: TGTGCCAGCAGCTTAGATGGCAGGGAGGAGACCCAGTACTTC. Its protein product is CASSLDGREETQYF. The variable domain in full, with the rest retrieved from reference TRBV7-9 and TRBJ2-5, is DTGVSQNPRHKITKRGQNVTFRCDPISEHNRLYWYRQTLGQGPEFLTYFQNEAQLEKSRLLSDRFSAERPKGSFSTLEIQRTEQGDSAMYLCASSLDGREETQYFGPGTRLLVL.